The 9 T cell receptor beta chains reported below all come from one sample, sequenced in a study of yellow fever vaccine responses in identical twins. MiXCR was run by TCRdb on the RT-PCR reads, yielding one entry per CDR3 protein. The repertoire includes several thousand distinct CDR3 sequences, over 70% of them detected once, and 3.7% sits in the top ten. The sample consisted of T cells from blood (PBMCs), unsorted or a sorted subset (not recorded which), taken before or after yellow fever vaccination (not recorded which). These receptors originate from a woman under 30 who received the yellow fever vaccine.

The rearrangement uses TRBV3-1 and TRBJ2-7, with 11 bases lining up with TRBD2. The V and J ends lost 4 bases and 2 bases, in that order; junction bases with no gene match: 7. The CDR3 is made up of 16 amino acids. The V gene's germline CDR1 is LGHDT and CDR2 YNNKEL (reference sequence). CDR3 protein: CASSLTSGSFTYEQYF. The CDR3 coding sequence is TGTGCCAGCAGCCTTACTAGCGGGAGCTTCACCTACGAGCAGTACTTC.

The rearrangement uses TRBV7-6 and TRBJ2-5, with a weak D call TRBD2 (5 bases). CDR1 is SGHVS and CDR2 is FNYEAQ in the germline V gene. CDR3 length: 15 residues. The V end was cut by 2 bases, the J end by 8 bases, with 18 bases between. The DNA for the CDR3 is TGTGCCAGCAGCTTAAATGGTCAGGAGGTGCAAACCCAGTACTTC. Translating gives CASSLNGQEVQTQYF.

The CDR3 DNA follows: TGTGCCATCAGTGCAGGGGGTGAGCAGTTCTTC. Its translation is CAISAGGEQFF. The rearrangement links TRBV10-3 to TRBJ2-1; 7 nucleotides agree with TRBD1. This CDR3 spans 11 amino acids. V was pared by 4 bases and J by 9 bases, with 0 bases of the junction left unmatched. The germline V gene has CDR1 ENHRY and CDR2 SYGVKD.

Only one count was recorded for this clonotype. The chain employs TRBV4-2 and TRBJ2-1, with D unclear. This CDR3 has 15 amino acids. Trimming removed 0 bases at V and 4 bases at J, with 10 bases between. Germline assignment: CDR1 LGHNA and CDR2 YNFKEQ. The CDR3 DNA reads TGTGCCAGCAGCCAAGATAGAGGCAGTTACAATGAGCAGTTCTTC. This gives the protein CASSQDRGSYNEQFF.

The chain's CDR3 is CASTVKGFTEAFF. As DNA, the CDR3 is TGTGCCAGCACGGTCAAGGGTTTCACTGAAGCTTTCTTT. The J gene is TRBJ1-1, the V gene TRBV12-3 or TRBV12-4; D not certain. The CDR3 is 13 residues long. Deletions cut 7 bases from V and 4 bases from J, with 13 bases between.

The chain combines TRBV5-1 with TRBJ2-1; 10 positions agree with TRBD2. CDR3 length equals 18 residues. V shed 0 bases and J 0 bases; nucleotides not matched to a gene: 6. Germline CDR1 is SGHRS and CDR2 is YFSETQ. The CDR3 is CASSLALLAGSSYNEQFF. CDR3 nucleotides: TGCGCCAGCAGCTTGGCCTTACTAGCGGGAAGCTCCTACAATGAGCAGTTCTTC. Complete variable domain (other parts from reference TRBV5-1 and TRBJ2-1): KAGVTQTPRYLIKTRGQQVTLSCSPISGHRSVSWYQQTPGQGLQFLFEYFSETQRNKGNFPGRFSGRQFSNSRSEMNVSTLELGDSALYLCASSLALLAGSSYNEQFFGPGTRLTVL.

The rearrangement links TRBV5-1 to TRBJ2-1; tentatively, D is TRBD2 (6 bases). The CDR3 is 14 residues long. The germline CDR1 and CDR2 sequences are SGHRS and YFSETQ. V lost 2 bases and J lost 5, with 11 bases in between. CDR3 DNA sequence: TGCGCCAGCAGCTTAGTACTAGCAGACAATGAGCAGTTCTTC. It yields the protein CASSLVLADNEQFF.

The rearrangement joins TRBV13 to TRBJ2-1, with 13 bases identical to TRBD2. The germline CDR1 and CDR2 sequences are PRHDT and FYEKMQ (reference sequence). V was pared by 7 bases and J by 4 bases, with 7 bases of the junction left unmatched. This CDR3 has 16 residues. The CDR3 sequence is CASMRLAGGIYNEQFF. In DNA, the CDR3 is TGTGCCAGCATGAGACTAGCGGGGGGCATATACAATGAGCAGTTCTTC. The full variable domain, completed using reference TRBV13 and TRBJ2-1, is AAGVIQSPRHLIKEKRETATLKCYPIPRHDTVYWYQQGPGQDPQFLISFYEKMQSDKGSIPDRFSAQQFSDYHSELNMSSLELGDSALYFCASMRLAGGIYNEQFFGPGTRLTVL.

This clonotype was counted once. The chain is built from TRBV4-1 and TRBJ2-1, with TRBD1 as a possible D gene (6 bases). Trimming removed 6 bases at V and 6 bases at J, with 18 bases between. The CDR3 extends over 15 amino acids. In germline, CDR1 is MGHRA, CDR2 YSYEKL. CDR3 region: CASSHPWTETNEQFF. The CDR3 DNA reads as TGCGCCAGCAGTCACCCGTGGACAGAAACCAATGAGCAGTTCTTC.